Listed here are 2 T cell receptor beta chains from one sample, sequenced in a study of glioma-infiltrating T cells. The iRepertoire nested amplicon-rescue multiplex PCR amplified TCR alpha and beta CDR3s from RNA. One entry per CDR3 protein, called by TCRdb with MiXCR from the multiplex PCR reads. The sample consists of a few hundred thousand distinct CDR3 sequences, roughly two fifths of them appearing once. The specimen was glioma tissue, nonneoplastic brain tissue, or PBMCs (not recorded which). Source of these receptors: a human donor with low-grade glioma or glioblastoma, undergoing nonglioma brain surgery, or in good health (not recorded which).

This clonotype was found a few times. The chain is built from TRBV27 and TRBJ2-1, with D possibly called TRBD1 or TRBD2 (5 bases each). Trimming removed 0 bases at V and 5 bases at J, with 32 bases between. CDR3 length: 22 amino acids. The germline V gene encodes CDR1 MNHEY and CDR2 SMNVEV (reference sequence). CDR3 residues: CASSLSGDQFPPPGPGHNEQFF. The CDR3 DNA reads TGTGCCAGCAGTTTATCTGGGGACCAATTCCCACCTCCGGGTCCAGGCCACAATGAGCAGTTCTTC.

This clonotype has ten or more counts. The rearrangement joins TRBV28 to TRBJ1-1; D ambiguous. V shed 7 bases and J shed 1 base, with 19 bases lying between them. Germline V CDR1 and CDR2: MDHEN, SYDVKM. This CDR3 has 16 amino acids. CDR3: CASTGVPFYGNTEAFF. In DNA, the CDR3 is TGTGCCAGCACCGGAGTACCCTTCTATGGGAACACTGAAGCTTTCTTT. The full variable domain, its missing parts supplied by reference TRBV28 and TRBJ1-1, is DVKVTQSSRYLVKRTGEKVFLECVQDMDHENMFWYRQDPGLGLRLIYFSYDVKMKEKGDIPEGYSVSREKKERFSLILESASTNQTSMYLCASTGVPFYGNTEAFFGQGTRLTVV.